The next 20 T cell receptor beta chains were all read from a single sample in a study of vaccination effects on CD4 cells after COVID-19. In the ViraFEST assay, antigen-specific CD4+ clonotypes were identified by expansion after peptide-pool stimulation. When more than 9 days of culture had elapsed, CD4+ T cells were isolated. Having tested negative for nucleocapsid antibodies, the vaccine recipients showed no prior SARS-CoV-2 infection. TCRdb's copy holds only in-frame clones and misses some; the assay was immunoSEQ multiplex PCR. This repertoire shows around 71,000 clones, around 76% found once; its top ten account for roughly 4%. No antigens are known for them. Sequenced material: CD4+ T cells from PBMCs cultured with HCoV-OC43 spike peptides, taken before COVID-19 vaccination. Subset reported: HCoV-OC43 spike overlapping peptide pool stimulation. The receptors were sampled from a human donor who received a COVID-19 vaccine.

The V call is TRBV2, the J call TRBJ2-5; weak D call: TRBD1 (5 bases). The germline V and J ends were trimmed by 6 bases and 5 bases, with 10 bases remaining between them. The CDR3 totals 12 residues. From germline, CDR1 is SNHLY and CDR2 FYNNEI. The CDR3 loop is CASRAGWETQYF. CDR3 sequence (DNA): TGTGCCAGCAGAGCAGGGTGGGAGACCCAGTACTTC.

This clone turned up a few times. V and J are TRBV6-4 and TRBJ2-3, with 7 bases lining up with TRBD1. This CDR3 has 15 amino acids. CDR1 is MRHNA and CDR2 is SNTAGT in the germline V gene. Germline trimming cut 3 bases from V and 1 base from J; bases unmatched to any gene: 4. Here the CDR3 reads CASSEDRARTDTQYF. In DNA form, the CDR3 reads TGTGCCAGCAGTGAAGACAGGGCCCGCACAGATACGCAGTATTTT.

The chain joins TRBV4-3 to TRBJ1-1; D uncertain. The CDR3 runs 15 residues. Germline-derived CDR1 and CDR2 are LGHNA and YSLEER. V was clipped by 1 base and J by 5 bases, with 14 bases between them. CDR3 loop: CASSQGLWGGTEAFF. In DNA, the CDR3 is TGCGCCAGCAGCCAAGGATTATGGGGTGGTACTGAAGCTTTCTTT.

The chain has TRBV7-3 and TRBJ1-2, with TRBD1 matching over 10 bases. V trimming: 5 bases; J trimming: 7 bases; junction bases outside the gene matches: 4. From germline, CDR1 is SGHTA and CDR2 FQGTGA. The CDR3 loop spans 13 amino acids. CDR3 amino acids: CASSTTGGAGYTF. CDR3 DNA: TGTGCCAGCAGCACGACAGGGGGCGCTGGCTACACCTTC. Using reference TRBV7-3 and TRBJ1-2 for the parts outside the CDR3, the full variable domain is GAGVSQTPSNKVTEKGKYVELRCDPISGHTALYWYRQSLGQGPEFLIYFQGTGAADDSGLPNDRFFAVRPEGSVSTLKIQRTERGDSAVYLCASSTTGGAGYTFGSGTRLTVV.

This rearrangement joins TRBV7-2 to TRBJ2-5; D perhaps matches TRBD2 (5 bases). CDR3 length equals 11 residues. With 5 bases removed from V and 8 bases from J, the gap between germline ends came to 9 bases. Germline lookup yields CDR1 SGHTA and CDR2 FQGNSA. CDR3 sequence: CASSPRTTQYF. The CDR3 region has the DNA TGTGCCAGCAGCCCAAGGACTACCCAGTACTTC.

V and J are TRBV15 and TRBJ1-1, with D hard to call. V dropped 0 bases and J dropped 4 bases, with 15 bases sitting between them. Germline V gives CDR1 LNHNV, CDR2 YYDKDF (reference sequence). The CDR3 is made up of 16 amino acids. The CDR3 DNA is TGTGCCACCAGCAGAGATGAAGTCCGGATGGGCACTGAAGCTTTCTTT. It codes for CATSRDEVRMGTEAFF.

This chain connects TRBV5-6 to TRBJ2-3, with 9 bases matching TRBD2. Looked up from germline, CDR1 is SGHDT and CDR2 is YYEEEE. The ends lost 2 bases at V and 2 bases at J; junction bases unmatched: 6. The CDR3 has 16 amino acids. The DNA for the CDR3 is TGTGCCAGCAGCTTCCAGCGGGGGGTCCCCACAGATACGCAGTATTTT. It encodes CASSFQRGVPTDTQYF.

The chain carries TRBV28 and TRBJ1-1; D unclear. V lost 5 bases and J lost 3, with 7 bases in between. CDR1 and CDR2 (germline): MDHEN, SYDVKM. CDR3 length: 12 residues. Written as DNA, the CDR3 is TGTGCCAGCAGTACGACCTACACTGAAGCTTTCTTT. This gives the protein CASSTTYTEAFF.

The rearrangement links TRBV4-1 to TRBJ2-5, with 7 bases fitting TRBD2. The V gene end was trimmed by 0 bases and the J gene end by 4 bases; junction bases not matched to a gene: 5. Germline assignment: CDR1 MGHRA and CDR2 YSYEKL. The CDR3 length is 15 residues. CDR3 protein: CASSQDWGGIETQYF. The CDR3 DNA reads TGCGCCAGCAGCCAAGACTGGGGGGGGATAGAGACCCAGTACTTC.

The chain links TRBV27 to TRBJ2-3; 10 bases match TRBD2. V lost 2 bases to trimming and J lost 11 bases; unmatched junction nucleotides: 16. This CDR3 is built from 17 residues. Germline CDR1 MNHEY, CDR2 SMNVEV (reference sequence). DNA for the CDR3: TGTGCCAGCAGTTTACGGGACGAGCGGGGGGGACAAGGTGGGCAGTATTTT. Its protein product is CASSLRDERGGQGGQYF.

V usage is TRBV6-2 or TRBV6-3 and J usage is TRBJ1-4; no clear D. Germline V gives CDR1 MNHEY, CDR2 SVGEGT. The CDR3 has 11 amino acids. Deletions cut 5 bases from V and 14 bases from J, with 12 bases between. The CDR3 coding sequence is TGTGCCAGCAGTGACACCGGTCGGCTGTTTTTT. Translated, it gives CASSDTGRLFF.

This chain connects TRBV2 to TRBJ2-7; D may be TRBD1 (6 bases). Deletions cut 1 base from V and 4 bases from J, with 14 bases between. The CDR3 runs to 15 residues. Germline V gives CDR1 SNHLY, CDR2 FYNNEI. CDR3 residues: CASSEGTDIFYEQYV. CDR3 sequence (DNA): TGTGCCAGCAGTGAAGGGACAGACATCTTTTACGAGCAGTACGTC.

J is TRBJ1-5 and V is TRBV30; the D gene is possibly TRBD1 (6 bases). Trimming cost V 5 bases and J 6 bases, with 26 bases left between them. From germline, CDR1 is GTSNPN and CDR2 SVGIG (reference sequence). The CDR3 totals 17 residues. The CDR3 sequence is CAWGRGLGGQKSQPQHF. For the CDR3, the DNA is TGTGCCTGGGGCCGGGGCCTGGGGGGACAAAAATCTCAGCCCCAGCATTTT.

CDR3 nucleotide sequence: TGTGCCAGCAGCCCCCACCCGGGACAAATCTCTGGGGCCAACGTCCTGACTTTC. Residues: CASSPHPGQISGANVLTF. The rearrangement uses TRBV9 and TRBJ2-6; TRBD1 is a possible D gene (6 bases). Trimming took off 4 bases at V and 0 bases at J, with 17 bases between the two ends. Germline V gives CDR1 SGDLS, CDR2 YYNGEE. This CDR3 has 18 residues. Using reference TRBV9 and TRBJ2-6 for the parts outside the CDR3, the full variable domain is DSGVTQTPKHLITATGQRVTLRCSPRSGDLSVYWYQQSLDQGLQFLIQYYNGEERAKGNILERFSAQQFPDLHSELNLSSLELGDSALYFCASSPHPGQISGANVLTFGAGSRLTVL.

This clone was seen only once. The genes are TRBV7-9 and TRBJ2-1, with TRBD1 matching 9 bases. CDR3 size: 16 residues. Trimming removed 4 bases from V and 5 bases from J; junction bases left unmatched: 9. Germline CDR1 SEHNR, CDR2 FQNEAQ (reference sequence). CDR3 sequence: CASSSIAGTGNNEQFF. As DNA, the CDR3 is TGTGCCAGCAGCTCTATAGCCGGGACAGGGAACAATGAGCAGTTCTTC.

The CDR3 nucleotides read TGTGCCAGCAGCCAAGAGCATAACTATGGCTACACCTTC. Protein sequence: CASSQEHNYGYTF. V is TRBV14 and J is TRBJ1-2, with D hard to call. Between the trimmed V and J ends, which lost 0 bases and 1 base, there was a span of 3 bases. CDR3 length equals 13 residues. Germline V lookup: CDR1 SGHDN, CDR2 FVKESK.

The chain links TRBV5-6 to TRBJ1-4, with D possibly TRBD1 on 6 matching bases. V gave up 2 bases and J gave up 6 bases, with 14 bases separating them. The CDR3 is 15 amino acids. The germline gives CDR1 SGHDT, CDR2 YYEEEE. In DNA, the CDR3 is TGTGCCAGCAGCTTCTACGGGGGCTCGGATGAAAAACTGTTTTTT. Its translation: CASSFYGGSDEKLFF. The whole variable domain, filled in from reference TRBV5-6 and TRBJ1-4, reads DAGVTQSPTHLIKTRGQQVTLRCSPKSGHDTVSWYQQALGQGPQFIFQYYEEEERQRGNFPDRFSGHQFPNYSSELNVNALLLGDSALYLCASSFYGGSDEKLFFGSGTQLSVL.

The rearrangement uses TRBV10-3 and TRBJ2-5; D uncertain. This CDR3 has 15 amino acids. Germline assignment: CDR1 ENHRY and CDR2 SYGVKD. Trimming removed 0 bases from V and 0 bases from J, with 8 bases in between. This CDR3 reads CAISESVGNQETQYF. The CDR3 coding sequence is TGTGCCATCAGTGAGTCCGTGGGTAACCAAGAGACCCAGTACTTC.

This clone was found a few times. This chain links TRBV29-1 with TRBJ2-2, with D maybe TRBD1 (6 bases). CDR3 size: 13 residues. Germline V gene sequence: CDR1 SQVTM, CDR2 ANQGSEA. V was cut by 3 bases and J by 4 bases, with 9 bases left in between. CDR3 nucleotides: TGCAGCGTTGACAGGGGCGGCACCGGGGAGCTGTTTTTT. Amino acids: CSVDRGGTGELFF.

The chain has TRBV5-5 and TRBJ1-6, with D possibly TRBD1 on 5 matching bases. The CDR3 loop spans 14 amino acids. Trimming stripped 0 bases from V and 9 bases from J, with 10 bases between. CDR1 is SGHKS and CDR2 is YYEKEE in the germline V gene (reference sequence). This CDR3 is CASSLEGFGSPLHF. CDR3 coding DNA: TGTGCCAGCAGCTTGGAGGGGTTCGGTTCACCCCTCCACTTT.